This is a list of T cell receptor beta chains from one sample in a study of blood T cell repertoires in COVID-19. Libraries were prepared by immunoSEQ multiplex PCR; TCRdb keeps only in-frame clonotypes and omits some of them. Counted here are about 220,000 clones, about 86% occurring once; the ten biggest clones make up under 1.5%. Sequencing used PBMCs or T cells enriched from blood (not recorded which). The receptors shown here come from a middle-aged woman with acute COVID-19. Both conserved end residues are part of each CDR3. D genes are given only for firm matches. Size is omitted from some rows. Given values are once, few, many or a class for expanded clones.

CDR3nt	CDR3aa	v_gene	abundance	j_gene	d_gene
TGTGCCTCTAGTTTGACAGGGTACGAGCAGTACTTC	CASSLTGYEQYF	TRBV30	-	TRBJ2-7	TRBD1
TGTGCCAGCAGCTCTAGACAGGCCCAAGAGACCCAGTACTTC	CASSSRQAQETQYF	TRBV7-9	-	TRBJ2-5	-
TGTGCCAGCAGCTTAGGAACCGGGACTAGAAGCCCAGATACGCAGTATTTT	CASSLGTGTRSPDTQYF	TRBV7-8	-	TRBJ2-3	TRBD2
TGTGCCAGCATCACCGGGACAGGGGGAGATTATGGCTACACCTTC	CASITGTGGDYGYTF	TRBV2	once	TRBJ1-2	TRBD1
TGTGCCAGTAGTTGGACTAGCGGGGGGAGCTCCTACAATGAGCAGTTCTTC	CASSWTSGGSSYNEQFF	TRBV19	once	TRBJ2-1	TRBD2
TGTGCCAGCTCACCCCTACCAGGGGGTCGTAGTAATTCACCCCTCCACTTT	CASSPLPGGRSNSPLHF	TRBV18	-	TRBJ1-6	TRBD1
TGTGCCAGTAGTAACGACAGGGGGCTAACTGAAGCTTTCTTT	CASSNDRGLTEAFF	TRBV19	-	TRBJ1-1	TRBD1
TGTGCCATCAGTGGCGAGCGACGTACAGATACGCAGTATTTT	CAISGERRTDTQYF	TRBV10-3	-	TRBJ2-3	-
TGTGCCAGCAGCCCCCAGGGGGTTCGGGCCTACGAGCAGTACTTC	CASSPQGVRAYEQYF	TRBV7-2	-	TRBJ2-7	TRBD1
TGTGCCAGCAGGGGAGACAGGGGTACCGAGCAGTACTTC	CASRGDRGTEQYF	TRBV6-5	-	TRBJ2-7	TRBD1
TGTGCCAGTAGTAATCACTTCCGGGAGGTCTTC	CASSNHFREVF	TRBV19	once	TRBJ1-2	-
TGTGCCATCAGGGGGGTAGGGGGCAGGACTGAAGCTTTCTTT	CAIRGVGGRTEAFF	TRBV10-3	-	TRBJ1-1	TRBD1
TGTGCCTGGAGCAGGGGAGCTCTCAGCTATGGCTACACCTTC	CAWSRGALSYGYTF	TRBV30	-	TRBJ1-2	-
TGTGCCAGCAGTGGACAGGGAGTAACCGGGGAGCTGTTTTTT	CASSGQGVTGELFF	TRBV2	-	TRBJ2-2	TRBD1
TGTGCCAGCAGTTCTATGGGACAGGGAGCGTACGAGCAGTACTTC	CASSSMGQGAYEQYF	TRBV27	-	TRBJ2-7	TRBD1
TGTGCCAGCAGCTACAGGGGAGGTACTGAAGCTTTCTTT	CASSYRGGTEAFF	TRBV5-4	-	TRBJ1-1	TRBD1
TGTGCCAGCAGCTATACAGGGTTACTCACTGGAAACACCATATATTTT	CASSYTGLLTGNTIYF	TRBV5-6	-	TRBJ1-3	-
TGTGCCGAGGGACAGGGAAGGGAGCAGTACTTC	CAEGQGREQYF	TRBV27	-	TRBJ2-7	TRBD1
TGTGCCATCACTAACCCATCGGGAAGTTACTATGGCTACACCTTC	CAITNPSGSYYGYTF	TRBV10-3	-	TRBJ1-2	-
TGTGCCAGCAGGGAAAATCCGGGACAGGGGGCCGATGAAGCTTTCTTT	CASRENPGQGADEAFF	TRBV6-1	few	TRBJ1-1	TRBD1
TGTGCCAGCAGCTTGGCCGGGACAGGGGAGATCTATGGCTACACCTTC	CASSLAGTGEIYGYTF	TRBV7-9	-	TRBJ1-2	TRBD1
TGTGCCAGCAGTTACCGGTCGGTATACAATGAGCAGTTCTTC	CASSYRSVYNEQFF	TRBV6-5	-	TRBJ2-1	-
TGTGCCAGCAGATCGGGACAGGGGGCGCGCGAGCAGTACTTC	CASRSGQGAREQYF	TRBV6-5	-	TRBJ2-7	TRBD1
TGTGCCTGGAGTGTACAGGGTGGGGTAAAACTGTTTTTT	CAWSVQGGVKLFF	TRBV30	-	TRBJ1-4	-
TGCGCCAGCAGCCCCGGGACAGGGCTGCAACTAACTGAAGCTTTCTTT	CASSPGTGLQLTEAFF	TRBV5-1	-	TRBJ1-1	TRBD1
TGCGCCAGCAGCCTGGACGACAGGGGAGATCAGCCCCAGCATTTT	CASSLDDRGDQPQHF	TRBV5-1	-	TRBJ1-5	TRBD1
TGTGCCAGTTCTAAACGTGGACAGTACGAGCAGTACTTC	CASSKRGQYEQYF	TRBV6-5	-	TRBJ2-7	-
TGTGCCAGCAGTTTGACGAGGGCCGAAAAACTGTTTTTT	CASSLTRAEKLFF	TRBV27	-	TRBJ1-4	-
TGTGCCAGCAGCGCCCGGGACAGATTCTCCTACGAGCAGTACTTC	CASSARDRFSYEQYF	TRBV9	-	TRBJ2-7	TRBD1
TGCGCCAGCAGCTTGGAAGGGGCCAATAATTCACCCCTCCACTTT	CASSLEGANNSPLHF	TRBV5-1	-	TRBJ1-6	-